The present entry profiles one TCR beta chain with its context. This clonotype appeared a few times. The target of this receptor is not known. There are no base qualities to consult, and no much larger clone falls within one base. Libraries of naive CD8 T cells were built from about 20,000 to 1,000,000 sorted cells, with 10%, 30% or 50% of the purified RNA used. Naive CD8 T cells were FACS-sorted as CD8+CD4-CCR7+CD45RA+ on a BD FACSAria II into RLT Plus buffer. To test detection sensitivity, Jurkat RNA equivalent to nine to ten TCR copies was spiked into samples of about 18,000-1,000,000 naive CD8 T cells. CD8 T cells were enriched with RosetteSep CD8+ T Cell Enrichment Cocktail and Ficoll-Paque, followed by ACK red cell lysis. Libraries came from PCR. The sequencer listed for this sample is Illumina HiSeq 4000. Preparation of bulk TCR libraries followed a previously described approach, with the TCR primers listed in Table S5. Total RNA was purified with the Qiagen AllPrep DNA/RNA kit. Before any analysis, reads coming from multiple sequencing runs of the same library were combined into one pool. On the authors' methods: Reads were retained only if the reads had an exact TCR constant sequence, and the retained reads were trimmed to 150 nt and grouped according to their 12-nt molecular barcodes. Within each barcode group, reads were sub-clustered at a 15% Levenshtein threshold, and quality-weighted consensus sequences were built per RNA molecule. Non-functional sequences were excluded, and lower-count sequences lying one edit away from another sequence were also excluded. Based on fitting two negative binomial distributions, any barcode sub-cluster with under 20% of the maximum read count was discarded. TCRdb reprocessed the public reads (quality trimming at Q25 with fastp, clone calling with MiXCR) and kept in-frame beta chains. Here each entry gathers all rows of one CDR3 protein and keeps the most common genes and DNA. These V and J calls are TCRdb output, not the study's own analysis. Here the sample has about 640,000 distinct CDR3 sequences; 20% occur a single time. The top ten constitute about 0.9% of the sample.

CDR3 length: 14 amino acids, cysteine to phenylalanine. The only DNA kept is the CDR3, 42 bases in frame from the first base. These data come from a study of molecular identifiers for immune sequencing clone quantification listed by TCRdb under 2018. As for the study more broadly: For a replicate experiment, the RNA from either around 20,000 or 99,000 naive CD8 T cells was divided into five aliquots, and four of those aliquots went on to sequencing. This methods study benchmarked molecular-identifier clustering-based TCR repertoire sequencing (MIDCIRS) and TCR RNA copy counting, using CD8 T cells to do so. Paper-wide results and their limitations: Naive libraries contained spiked-in Jurkat TCR RNA (roughly 10 copies' worth), which is not part of the donor repertoire. When barcode sub-clustering was left out, chimeric consensus sequences inflated TCR diversity, with chimeras reaching as high as 47%. In CMV-specific effector cells, clones with more than 20 RNA copies contained over 99% of molecules, whereas in naive cells such clones contained under 1% of molecules. Highly expanded clone sizes could be underestimated because identical TCR molecules may share a barcode. Spiked-in Jurkat TCR RNA equivalent to a single cell was reported to be detectable even among approximately 1 million naive CD8 T cells. Modeling estimated about 3 recovered TCR RNA copies per cell, compared with around 9.7 by digital PCR, which implies about 30% capture efficiency.

The chain was built from TRBV21-1 and TRBJ2-5; whether TRBD2, the table's D call, matches the DNA was not checked. TRBV21-1 constitutes a pseudogene. The origin of this receptor is a human donor in good health. Some libraries in this study had Jurkat cell RNA spiked in. Sequencing used naive CD8+ T cells from blood, with Jurkat cell RNA spiked in. According to the study, the label for this sample's cell subset or site signals: FACS-sorted CD8+CD4-CCR7+CD45RA+ naive T cells. For the CDR3, the sequence is CASSKCTSGATQYF. The DNA sequence follows: TGTGCCAGCAGCAAGTGTACTAGCGGGGCGACCCAGTACTTC.